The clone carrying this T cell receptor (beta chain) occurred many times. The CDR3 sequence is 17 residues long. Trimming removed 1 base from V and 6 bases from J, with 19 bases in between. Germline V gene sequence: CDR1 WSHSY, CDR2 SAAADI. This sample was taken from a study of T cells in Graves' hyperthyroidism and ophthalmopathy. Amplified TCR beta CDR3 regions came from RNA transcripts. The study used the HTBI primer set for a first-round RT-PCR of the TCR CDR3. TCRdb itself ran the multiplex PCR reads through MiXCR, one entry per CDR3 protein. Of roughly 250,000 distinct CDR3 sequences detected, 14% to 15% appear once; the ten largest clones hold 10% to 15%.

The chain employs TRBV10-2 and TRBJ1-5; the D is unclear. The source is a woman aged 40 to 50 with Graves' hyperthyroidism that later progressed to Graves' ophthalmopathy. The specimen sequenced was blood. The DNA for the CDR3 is TGCGCCAGCAGTGAGTTTGCAGCGGCCCCCTTGGGTCAGCCCCAGCATTTT. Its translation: CASSEFAAAPLGQPQHF.